The text below deals with one TCR beta chain. The record originates from a study of blood T cell repertoires in COVID-19. Study details: Spain, Italy and the United States supplied samples that represented acute and convalescent COVID-19.

In the original processing: Amplification of reference gene primers was used by the study to estimate nucleated cell counts. The protocol was immunoSEQ multiplex PCR, while the TCRdb copy is restricted to in-frame clones and leaves out a portion. V, J and clone size are taken as reported in that table, and D and trimming were inferred from the DNA itself. Here the sample spans roughly 280,000 clones, over 80% being singletons. The CDR3 consists of 15 residues. Trimming shortened V by 7 bases and J by 7 bases, and 20 bases separated the two germline ends. The V gene's germline CDR1 is LNHDA and CDR2 SQIVND (reference sequence).

The sequence was collected from a man in his sixties who had recovered from COVID-19. The sample was peripheral blood. V is TRBV19 and J is TRBJ1-5, with D tentatively TRBD1 (6 bases). The CDR3 region is CASIPGLRGPQPQHF. The CDR3 DNA follows: TGTGCCAGTATCCCGGGCCTCAGGGGTCCCCAGCCCCAGCATTTT.